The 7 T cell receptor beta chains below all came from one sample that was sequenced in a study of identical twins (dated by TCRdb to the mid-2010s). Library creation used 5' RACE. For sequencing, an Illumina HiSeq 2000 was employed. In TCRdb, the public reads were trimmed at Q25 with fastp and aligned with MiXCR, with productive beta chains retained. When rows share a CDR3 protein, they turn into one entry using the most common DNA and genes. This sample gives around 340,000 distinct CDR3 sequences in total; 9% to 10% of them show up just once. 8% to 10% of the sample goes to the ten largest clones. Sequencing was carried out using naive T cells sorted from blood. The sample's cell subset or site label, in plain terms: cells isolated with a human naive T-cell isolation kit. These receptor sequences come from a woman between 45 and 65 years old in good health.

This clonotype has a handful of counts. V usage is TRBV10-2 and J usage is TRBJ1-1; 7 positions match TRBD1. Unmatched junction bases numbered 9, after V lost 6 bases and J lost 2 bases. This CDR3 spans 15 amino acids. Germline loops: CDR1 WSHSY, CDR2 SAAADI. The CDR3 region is CASRLRRDSNTEAFF. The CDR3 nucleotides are TGCGCCAGCAGATTACGCCGGGACAGCAACACTGAAGCTTTCTTT.

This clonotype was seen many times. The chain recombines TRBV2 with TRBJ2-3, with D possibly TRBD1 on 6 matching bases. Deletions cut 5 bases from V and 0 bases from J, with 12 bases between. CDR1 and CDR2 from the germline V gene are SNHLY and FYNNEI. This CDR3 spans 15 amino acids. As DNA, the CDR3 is TGTGCCAGCAGTTACCGGGACACTAGCACAGATACGCAGTATTTT. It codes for CASSYRDTSTDTQYF.

CDR3 sequence: CASRPRGANRNTIYF. For the CDR3, the DNA is TGTGCCAGCAGACCCCGGGGGGCAAATAGAAACACCATATATTTT. The chain employs TRBV12-3 or TRBV12-4 and TRBJ1-3, with D possibly matching TRBD1 (6 bases). Trimming removed 6 bases from V and 5 bases from J, with 17 bases in between. The CDR3 length is 15 residues.

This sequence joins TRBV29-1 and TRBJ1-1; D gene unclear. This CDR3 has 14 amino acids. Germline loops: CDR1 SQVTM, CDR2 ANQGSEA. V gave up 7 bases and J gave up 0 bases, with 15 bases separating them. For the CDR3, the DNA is TGCAGCGCCCCGGACGGACTAATGAACACTGAAGCTTTCTTT. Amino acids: CSAPDGLMNTEAFF.

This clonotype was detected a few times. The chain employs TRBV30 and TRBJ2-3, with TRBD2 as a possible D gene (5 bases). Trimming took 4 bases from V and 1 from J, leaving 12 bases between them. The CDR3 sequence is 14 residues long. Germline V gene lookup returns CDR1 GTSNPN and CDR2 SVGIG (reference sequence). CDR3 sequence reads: CAWTSGLGTDTQYF. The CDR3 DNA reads TGTGCCTGGACCTCCGGACTCGGCACAGATACGCAGTATTTT.

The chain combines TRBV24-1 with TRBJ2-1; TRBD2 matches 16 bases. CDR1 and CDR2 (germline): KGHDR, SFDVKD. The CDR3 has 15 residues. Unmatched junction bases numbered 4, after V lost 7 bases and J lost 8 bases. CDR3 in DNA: TGTGCCACCAGGCCGGGACTAGCGGGAGGGCATGAGCAGTTCTTC. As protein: CATRPGLAGGHEQFF.

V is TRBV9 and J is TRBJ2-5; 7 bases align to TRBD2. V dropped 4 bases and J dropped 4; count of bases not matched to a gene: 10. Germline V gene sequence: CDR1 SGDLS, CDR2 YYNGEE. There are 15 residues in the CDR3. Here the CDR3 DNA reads TGTGCCAGCAGCCGCCTAGGACTAGTGGCAGAGACCCAGTACTTC. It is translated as CASSRLGLVAETQYF. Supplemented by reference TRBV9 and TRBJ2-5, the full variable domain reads DSGVTQTPKHLITATGQRVTLRCSPRSGDLSVYWYQQSLDQGLQFLIQYYNGEERAKGNILERFSAQQFPDLHSELNLSSLELGDSALYFCASSRLGLVAETQYFGPGTRLLVL.